The entry below gives a single TCR beta chain sequence along with its context. Its antigen is currently not known. Within one base of it there is no much larger clone, and no base qualities were kept. This entry comes from a study of blood T cell repertoires in COVID-19 (dated by TCRdb to 2019 to 2021). In the study overall: Samples from collaborators originated in the United States, Italy and Spain and spanned both the acute and convalescent phases of COVID-19. Subjects who had been exposed to COVID-19, were actively infected with it, or had recovered from it provided the deeply sampled blood TCRbeta repertoires that made up the dataset. The material from the prospective study consisted of cDNA or gDNA derived from T cells, B-cell-depleted T cells, or PBMCs. The repertoires were released in a freely available public database intended as a resource for research on the immune response to SARS-CoV-2. HLA class I and class II types, where available, came from metadata supplied by the sample provider rather than from assay-based typing. Samples came from the ongoing ImmuneRACE study (first 160 participants) plus 1,254 subjects from 6 global collaborators. A de-identified subject ID, COVID-19 status, age in years and sex were almost always included in the sample metadata.

Cut back by 4 bases and 0 bases, the V and J ends lie 6 bases apart. The CDR3 covers 13 residues, taking in both the cysteine and the phenylalanine. CDR3 DNA is the only sequence kept; it has 39 bases, read in frame from the first base. The germline V gene supplies CDR1 SGHNT and CDR2 YENEEA. TCRbeta CDR3 regions were amplified from genomic DNA by means of the immunoSEQ Assay, a bias-controlled multiplex PCR. Processing in the source paper ran as follows. Nucleated cell counts per sample were estimated from amplification of reference gene primers within the assay. To quantify the absolute abundance of each unique TCRbeta CDR3 rearrangement, sequence reads were collapsed and filtered. Productive Simpson clonality was computed per sample as the square root of Simpson's diversity index over productive rearrangements. This is the immuneACCESS table as TCRdb keeps it, with only in-frame sequences that have V and J called. A part of the clones is gone; compared with another copy, unresolved V genes explain less than half, and the rest is unexplained. V and J calls and clone size are those listed in that table; D and trimming were worked out from the DNA. For this sample the table gives 250,000 to 300,000 clones, of which approximately 88% were detected only once. Of the sample, 5.5% to 8% falls within the top ten clones.

A second Seattle source provided samples from volunteer blood donors who had recovered from COVID-19. Collaborating institutions collected whole blood in K2EDTA tubes following their own protocols. For TCRbeta analysis, collaborator samples were shipped as frozen whole blood, as isolated PBMCs, or as DNA extracted from either sample type. General study outcomes and caveats: The quantity of clinical and demographic metadata differed by source and by participant and was supplied without curation.

The receptor chain draws on TRBV11-3 and TRBJ1-1, with the D gene not confidently named. This receptor was identified in a woman aged 25 to 45 who had recovered from COVID-19. Sequences were obtained from peripheral blood. The CDR3 amino acid sequence is: CASSSGMNTEAFF. DNA sequence: TGTGCCAGCAGCTCGGGGATGAACACTGAAGCTTTCTTT.